This T cell receptor (beta chain) was captured by sequencing in a study of T cell responses to AZD1222 COVID-19 vaccine. Study results and limitations: Targeting of unmutated variant regions was reportedly seen in nearly half of spike-specific TCRs.

Worth noting for this clone: Its specificity is unknown.

The V end lost 3 bases, the J end lost 5 bases, and 11 bases lay between the germline ends. The CDR3 length is 13 residues. Some clones are missing from TCRdb's copy, which holds only in-frame ones; the method was immunoSEQ multiplex PCR. This sample carries about 92,000 clones, approximately 91% of them seen once, and the ten largest clones take 20% to 25%. This chain uses TRBV12-3 or TRBV12-4 with TRBJ2-7; tentative D call: TRBD2 (6 bases). The sequence derives from an adult in good health. Source: peripheral blood, taken on day 0 of AZD1222 vaccination. This chain's CDR3 is CASSFRPGDEQYF. The CDR3 nucleotides read TGTGCCAGCAGTTTTAGGCCGGGAGACGAGCAGTACTTC.